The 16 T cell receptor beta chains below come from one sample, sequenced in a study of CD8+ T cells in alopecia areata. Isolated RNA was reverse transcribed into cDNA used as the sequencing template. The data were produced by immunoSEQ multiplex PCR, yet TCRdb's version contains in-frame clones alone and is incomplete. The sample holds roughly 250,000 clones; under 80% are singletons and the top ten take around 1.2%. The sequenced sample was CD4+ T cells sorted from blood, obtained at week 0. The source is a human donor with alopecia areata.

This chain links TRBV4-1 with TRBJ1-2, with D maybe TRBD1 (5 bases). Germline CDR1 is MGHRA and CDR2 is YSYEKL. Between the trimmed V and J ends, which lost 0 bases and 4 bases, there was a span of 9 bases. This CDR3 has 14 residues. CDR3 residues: CASSQDVGAYGYTF. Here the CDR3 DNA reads TGCGCCAGCAGCCAAGACGTAGGGGCCTATGGCTACACCTTC.

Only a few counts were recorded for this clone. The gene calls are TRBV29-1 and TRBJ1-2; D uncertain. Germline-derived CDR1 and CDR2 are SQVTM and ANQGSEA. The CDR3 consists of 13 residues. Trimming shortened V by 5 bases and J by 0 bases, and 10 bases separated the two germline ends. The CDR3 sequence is CSVHIYSNYGYTF. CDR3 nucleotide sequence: TGCAGCGTTCATATATATTCTAACTATGGCTACACCTTC.

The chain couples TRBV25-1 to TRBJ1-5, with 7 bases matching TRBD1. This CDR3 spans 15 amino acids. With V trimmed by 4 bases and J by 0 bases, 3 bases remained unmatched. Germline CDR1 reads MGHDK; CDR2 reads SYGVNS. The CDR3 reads CASSGGTDSNQPQHF. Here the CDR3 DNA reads TGTGCCAGCAGTGGGGGGACAGATAGCAATCAGCCCCAGCATTTT.

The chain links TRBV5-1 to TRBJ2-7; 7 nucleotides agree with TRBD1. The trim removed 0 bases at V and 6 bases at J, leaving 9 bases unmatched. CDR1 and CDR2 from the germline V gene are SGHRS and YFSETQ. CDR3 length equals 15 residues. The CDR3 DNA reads TGCGCCAGCAGCTTGGAAGACAGGGCAACCGCCGAGCAGTACTTC. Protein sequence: CASSLEDRATAEQYF.

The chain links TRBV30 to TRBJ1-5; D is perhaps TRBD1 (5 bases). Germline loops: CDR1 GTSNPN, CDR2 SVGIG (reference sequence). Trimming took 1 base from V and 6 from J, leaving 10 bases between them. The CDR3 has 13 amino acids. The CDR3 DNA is TGTGCCTGGAGTGGTGCAGGGACTCAGCCCCAGCATTTT. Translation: CAWSGAGTQPQHF.

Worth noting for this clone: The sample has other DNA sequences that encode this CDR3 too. CDR3 nucleotides: TGCGCCAGCAGCTTGGTCGAGACCCAGTACTTC. Residues: CASSLVETQYF. The chain carries TRBV5-1 and TRBJ2-5; D call uncertain. This CDR3 region has 11 residues. Looked up from germline, CDR1 is SGHRS and CDR2 is YFSETQ. The ends were cut back, 0 bases at V and 5 bases at J, with 2 bases in the middle.

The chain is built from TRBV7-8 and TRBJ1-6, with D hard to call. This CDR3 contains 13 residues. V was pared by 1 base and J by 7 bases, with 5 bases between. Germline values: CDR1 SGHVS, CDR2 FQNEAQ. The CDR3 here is CASSLVGNSPLHF. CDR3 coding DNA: TGTGCCAGCAGCTTAGTGGGGAATTCACCCCTCCACTTT. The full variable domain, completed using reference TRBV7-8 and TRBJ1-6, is GAGVSQSPRYKVAKRGQDVALRCDPISGHVSLFWYQQALGQGPEFLTYFQNEAQLDKSGLPSDRFFAERPEGSVSTLKIQRTQQEDSAVYLCASSLVGNSPLHFGNGTRLTVT.

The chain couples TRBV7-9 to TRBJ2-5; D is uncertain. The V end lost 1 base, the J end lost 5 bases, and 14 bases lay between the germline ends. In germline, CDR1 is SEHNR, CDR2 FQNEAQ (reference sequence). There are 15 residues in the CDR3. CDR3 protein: CASSLVAKKEETQYF. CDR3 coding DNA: TGTGCCAGCAGCTTAGTGGCCAAAAAGGAGGAGACCCAGTACTTC. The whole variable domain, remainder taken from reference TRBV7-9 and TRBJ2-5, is DTGVSQNPRHKITKRGQNVTFRCDPISEHNRLYWYRQTLGQGPEFLTYFQNEAQLEKSRLLSDRFSAERPKGSFSTLEIQRTEQGDSAMYLCASSLVAKKEETQYFGPGTRLLVL.

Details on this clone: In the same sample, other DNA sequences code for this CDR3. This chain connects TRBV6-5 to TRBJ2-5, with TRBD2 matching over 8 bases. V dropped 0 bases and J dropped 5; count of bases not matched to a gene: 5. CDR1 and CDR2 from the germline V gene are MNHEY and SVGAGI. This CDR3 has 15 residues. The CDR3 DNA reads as TGTGCCAGCAGTTACTCCGGACTAGCTGGGGAGACCCAGTACTTC. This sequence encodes CASSYSGLAGETQYF.

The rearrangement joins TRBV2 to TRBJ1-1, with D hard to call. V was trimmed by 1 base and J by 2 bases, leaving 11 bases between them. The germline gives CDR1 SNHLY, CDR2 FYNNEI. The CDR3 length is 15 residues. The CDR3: CASSEVPGYNTEAFF. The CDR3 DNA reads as TGTGCCAGCAGTGAAGTTCCCGGGTATAACACTGAAGCTTTCTTT.

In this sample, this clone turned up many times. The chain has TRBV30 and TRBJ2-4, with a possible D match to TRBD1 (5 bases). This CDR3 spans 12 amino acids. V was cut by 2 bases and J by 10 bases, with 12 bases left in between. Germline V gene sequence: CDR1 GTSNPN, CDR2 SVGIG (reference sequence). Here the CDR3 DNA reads TGTGCCTGGAGTCAGGGTCTCGAAATTCAGTACTTC. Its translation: CAWSQGLEIQYF.

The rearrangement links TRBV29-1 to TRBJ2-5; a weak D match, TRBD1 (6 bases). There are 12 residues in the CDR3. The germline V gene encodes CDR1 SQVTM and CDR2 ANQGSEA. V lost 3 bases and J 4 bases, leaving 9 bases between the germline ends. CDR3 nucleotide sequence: TGCAGCGTTGACAGGGGTGGAGAGACCCAGTACTTC. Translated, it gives CSVDRGGETQYF. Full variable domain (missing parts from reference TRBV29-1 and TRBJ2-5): SAVISQKPSRDICQRGTSLTIQCQVDSQVTMMFWYRQQPGQSLTLIATANQGSEATYESGFVIDKFPISRPNLTFSTLTVSNMSPEDSSIYLCSVDRGGETQYFGPGTRLLVL.

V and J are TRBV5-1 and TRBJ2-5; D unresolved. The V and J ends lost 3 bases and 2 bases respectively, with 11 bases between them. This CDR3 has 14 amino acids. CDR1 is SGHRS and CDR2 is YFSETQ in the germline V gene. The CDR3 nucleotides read TGCGCCAGCAGCTCGATGGCAGGACAAGAGACCCAGTACTTC. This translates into CASSSMAGQETQYF. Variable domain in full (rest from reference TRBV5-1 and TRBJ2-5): KAGVTQTPRYLIKTRGQQVTLSCSPISGHRSVSWYQQTPGQGLQFLFEYFSETQRNKGNFPGRFSGRQFSNSRSEMNVSTLELGDSALYLCASSSMAGQETQYFGPGTRLLVL.

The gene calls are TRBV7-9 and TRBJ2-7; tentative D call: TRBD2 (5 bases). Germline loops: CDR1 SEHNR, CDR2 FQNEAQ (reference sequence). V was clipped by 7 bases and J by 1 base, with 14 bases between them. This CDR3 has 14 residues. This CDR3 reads CASNPSGFSYEQYF. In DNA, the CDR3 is TGTGCCAGCAACCCATCGGGATTTTCCTACGAGCAGTACTTC.

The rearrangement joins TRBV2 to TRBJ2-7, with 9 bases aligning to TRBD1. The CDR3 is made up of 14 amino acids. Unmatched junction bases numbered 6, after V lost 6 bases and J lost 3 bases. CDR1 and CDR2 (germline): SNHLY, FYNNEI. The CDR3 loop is CASRATGQGYEQYF. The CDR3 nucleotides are TGTGCCAGCAGGGCAACGGGACAGGGCTACGAGCAGTACTTC.

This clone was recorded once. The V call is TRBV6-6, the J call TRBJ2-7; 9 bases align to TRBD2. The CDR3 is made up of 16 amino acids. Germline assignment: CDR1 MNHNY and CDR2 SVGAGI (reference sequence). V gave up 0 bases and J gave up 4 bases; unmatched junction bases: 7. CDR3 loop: CASSYSRPSGDYEQYF. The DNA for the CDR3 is TGTGCCAGCAGTTACTCAAGGCCTAGCGGGGATTACGAGCAGTACTTC.